This passage covers 15 T cell receptor beta chains from one sample sequenced in a study of T cell responses to AZD1222 COVID-19 vaccine. Clones were read by immunoSEQ multiplex PCR, and TCRdb kept only the in-frame ones, dropping some. The sample yields about 120,000 clones, nearly 90% seen once. Sequenced material: peripheral blood, taken on day 0 of AZD1222 vaccination. All receptors come from an adult in good health.

The chain recombines TRBV19 with TRBJ2-7; TRBD1 agrees at 9 bases. The CDR3 runs to 14 residues. The germline V gene has CDR1 LNHDA and CDR2 SQIVND (reference sequence). The J segment lost 4 bases and the V segment lost 7 bases, leaving 8 bases of the junction unmatched. The CDR3, as DNA: TGTGCCAGTACCTCCACAGGGGGCACGTACGAGCAGTACTTC. As protein: CASTSTGGTYEQYF. Together with reference TRBV19 and TRBJ2-7, the CDR3 gives the full variable domain: DGGITQSPKYLFRKEGQNVTLSCEQNLNHDAMYWYRQDPGQGLRLIYYSQIVNDFQKGDIAEGYSVSREKKESFPLTVTSAQKNPTAFYLCASTSTGGTYEQYFGPGTRLTVT.

The rearrangement uses TRBV5-5 and TRBJ1-5; a weak D match, TRBD1 (5 bases). CDR1 is SGHKS and CDR2 is YYEKEE in the germline V gene (reference sequence). Trimming removed 0 bases from V and 3 bases from J, with 22 bases in between. The CDR3 contains 19 residues. The CDR3 DNA follows: TGTGCCAGCAGCTTGGAGTGGAGCAGGGCCGGGGGACTCAATCAGCCCCAGCATTTT. Translation gives CASSLEWSRAGGLNQPQHF.

CDR3 amino acids: CASRKTGGAGNTIYF. CDR3 DNA sequence: TGTGCCAGCAGAAAGACAGGGGGCGCTGGAAACACCATATATTTT. This chain joins TRBV7-2 and TRBJ1-3; 10 bases map to TRBD1. Losses at the gene ends were 6 bases for V and 2 bases for J; bases not matched to a gene: 4. The germline CDR1 and CDR2 sequences are SGHTA and FQGNSA. CDR3 size: 15 residues.

The chain is built from TRBV9 and TRBJ2-7; 8 nucleotides agree with TRBD2. The CDR3 is 14 amino acids. Germline assignment: CDR1 SGDLS and CDR2 YYNGEE. V was clipped by 0 bases and J by 7 bases; unmatched bases: 6. The CDR3 DNA reads as TGTGCCAGCAGCGTAGGGGTAGCGGGATTGGAGCAGTACTTC. Translation gives CASSVGVAGLEQYF.

The CDR3 DNA is TGTGCCAGCAGCCGGACCAGGGGCTACGAGCAGTACTTC. It is translated as CASSRTRGYEQYF. This rearrangement joins TRBV3-1 (or the pseudogene TRBV3-2) to TRBJ2-7; TRBD1 is a possible D gene (6 bases). Germline CDR1 LGHDT, CDR2 YNNKEL (reference sequence). The CDR3 length is 13 residues. V was clipped by 4 bases and J by 3 bases, with 10 bases between them.

Here the CDR3 reads CASSIGGINQPQHF. CDR3 nucleotide sequence: TGTGCCAGTAGTATAGGTGGGATTAATCAGCCCCAGCATTTT. The J gene is TRBJ1-5, the V gene TRBV19, with D unresolved. The CDR3 length is 14 residues. The V and J ends lost 1 base and 4 bases respectively, with 8 bases between them. Germline assignment: CDR1 LNHDA and CDR2 SQIVND (reference sequence).

The chain uses TRBV18 and TRBJ1-5; no definite D call. CDR3 size: 15 residues. Trimming took off 3 bases at V and 3 bases at J, with 12 bases between the two ends. Germline values: CDR1 KGHSH, CDR2 LQKENI. DNA for the CDR3: TGTGCCAGCTCACCTAGGGTGACCAACAATCAGCCCCAGCATTTT. Amino acid sequence: CASSPRVTNNQPQHF.

J is TRBJ2-5 and V is TRBV7-9, with D hard to call. This CDR3 is 13 amino acids long. The germline V gene has CDR1 SEHNR and CDR2 FQNEAQ (reference sequence). The V gene lost 1 base and the J gene lost 5 bases, with 8 bases spanning the gap. DNA for the CDR3: TGTGCCAGCAGCTTAGTCGGCGAGGAGACCCAGTACTTC. It yields the protein CASSLVGEETQYF.

The chain combines TRBV12-3 or TRBV12-4 with TRBJ2-3; perhaps TRBD2 as D (5 bases). V was shortened by 4 bases and J by 6 bases, with 11 bases between the two germline ends. This CDR3 is 13 amino acids long. CDR3 protein: CASSWSEGDTQYF. The CDR3 DNA sequence: TGTGCCAGCAGTTGGTCCGAGGGTGATACGCAGTATTTT.

The rearrangement links TRBV7-2 to TRBJ2-2; maybe TRBD1 (6 bases). The CDR3 covers 15 residues. Between the trimmed V and J ends, which lost 2 bases and 4 bases, there was a span of 11 bases. Germline V gene lookup returns CDR1 SGHTA and CDR2 FQGNSA. DNA for the CDR3: TGTGCCAGCAGCTTAATGGGGGCGGCCACCGGGGAGCTGTTTTTT. Translated: CASSLMGAATGELFF.

This clone showed up just a few times. V and J are TRBV9 and TRBJ1-1, with 7 positions matching TRBD1. This CDR3 contains 14 residues. Germline lookup yields CDR1 SGDLS and CDR2 YYNGEE. The V segment lost 4 bases and the J segment 3 bases; nucleotides outside the gene matches: 6. In nucleotides, the CDR3 is TGTGCCAGCAGCACCCAGCAGGGGGACACTGAAGCTTTCTTT. Amino acid sequence: CASSTQQGDTEAFF.

This clone was picked up a small number of times. The chain combines TRBV7-2 with TRBJ2-5; a weak D match, TRBD2 (6 bases). The CDR3 has 15 amino acids. V shed 4 bases and J shed 7 bases, with 19 bases lying between them. Per germline, CDR1 SGHTA and CDR2 FQGNSA. The DNA of the CDR3 is TGTGCCAGCAGCTCTGGTAGCGGCATCAGGTCGACCCAGTACTTC. It specifies CASSSGSGIRSTQYF.

The chain uses TRBV7-6 and TRBJ1-1; 7 positions match TRBD1. CDR3 length equals 13 residues. V lost 4 bases to trimming and J lost 3 bases; unmatched junction nucleotides: 2. Germline V gives CDR1 SGHVS, CDR2 FNYEAQ. CDR3 DNA sequence: TGTGCCAGCAGCTCGACAGGGTACACTGAAGCTTTCTTT. This encodes CASSSTGYTEAFF.

The V call is TRBV6-5, the J call TRBJ2-6, with D maybe TRBD2 (6 bases). Germline CDR1 MNHEY, CDR2 SVGAGI. The ends were cut back, 8 bases at V and 0 bases at J, with 8 bases in the middle. The CDR3 loop spans 14 amino acids. The CDR3 loop reads CASVGGSGANVLTF. CDR3 coding DNA: TGTGCCAGCGTGGGAGGCTCTGGGGCCAACGTCCTGACTTTC.

The V and J genes are TRBV9 and TRBJ1-2; possible D gene TRBD1, 5 bases. Germline V gene sequence: CDR1 SGDLS, CDR2 YYNGEE. Trimming took 1 base from V and 8 from J, leaving 18 bases between them. The CDR3 contains 15 residues. The CDR3 region has the DNA TGTGCCAGCAGCGTATCGGGCAGGGTGAGGGAGGGCTACACCTTC. Amino acids: CASSVSGRVREGYTF.